These T cell receptor beta chains were read from a single sample in a study of cytomegalovirus exposure and HLA in healthy donors. TCRdb's table, derived via immunoSEQ multiplex PCR, lists solely in-frame clones and lacks some. The sample lists about 120,000 clones, about 72% occurring once. The sequenced sample consisted of PBMCs. Receptors were obtained from a female donor in good health and CMV-seronegative. Each CDR3 is given with its conserved first and last residue. Each record gives: J gene, V gene, clone size, D gene, CDR3 DNA, CDR3 protein. D genes are given only for firm matches. Size tells how often a clone was seen (once, few, many) or the class of an expanded clone, and some rows leave it out.

TRBJ2-2,TRBV19,-,-,TGTGCCAGTAGTAGAGCGTTTCTCGAGGAGCTGTTTTTT,CASSRAFLEELFF
TRBJ2-3,TRBV7-8,-,TRBD1,TGTGCCAGCATCACCAGAGCCGGGACAGGGGGTGCAGATACGCAGTATTTT,CASITRAGTGGADTQYF
TRBJ2-3,TRBV27,few,-,TGTGCCAGCAGGGGCCCCATCACAGATACGCAGTATTTT,CASRGPITDTQYF
TRBJ2-7,TRBV4-2,-,TRBD2,TGTGCCAGCAGCCTCCCGGGACTAGCCTACGAGCAGTACTTC,CASSLPGLAYEQYF
TRBJ2-5,TRBV27,-,-,TGTGCCAGCAGTTTAAGGGGGTACCAAGAGACCCAGTACTTC,CASSLRGYQETQYF
TRBJ2-7,TRBV11-2,-,TRBD2,TGTGCCAGCAGCTTAGTAGCTAGCGGGAGAGGTTACGAGCAGTACTTC,CASSLVASGRGYEQYF
TRBJ2-3,TRBV19,-,TRBD2,TGTGCCAGTAGTGCTCTAACTAGCGGGAGGGCCGGAGATACGCAGTATTTT,CASSALTSGRAGDTQYF
TRBJ1-5,TRBV6-5,once,TRBD1,TGTGCCAGCAGTCACAGGGGGCAGGGACAGCCCCAGCATTTT,CASSHRGQGQPQHF
TRBJ1-1,TRBV5-1,-,TRBD1,TGCGCCAGCAGCCTGGACAGGGTAGTCCCTGAAGCTTTCTTT,CASSLDRVVPEAFF
TRBJ1-5,TRBV28,-,-,TGTGCCAGCAGTTCCGGGACTTCTAGCAATCAGCCCCAGCATTTT,CASSSGTSSNQPQHF
TRBJ1-1,TRBV21-1,-,-,TGTGCCAGCAGCAAAGCGGTAATAGGGGAAAACACTGAAGCTTTCTTT,CASSKAVIGENTEAFF
TRBJ1-5,TRBV10-3,-,-,TGTGCCATCACCCGAGGAGGGAGTAGCAATCAGCCCCAGCATTTT,CAITRGGSSNQPQHF
TRBJ2-1,TRBV28,-,-,TGTGCCAGCGGCGTAATGGGCCGGGAAGAGCAGTTCTTC,CASGVMGREEQFF
TRBJ2-7,TRBV19,-,TRBD2,TGTGCCAGTAGTATCAGCGGGGCCTACGAGCAGTACTTC,CASSISGAYEQYF
TRBJ2-7,TRBV18,-,-,TGTGCCAGCTCACCTGGGGCAGGCTACGAGCAGTACTTC,CASSPGAGYEQYF
TRBJ1-1,TRBV27,-,TRBD1,TGTGCCAGCAGCCCCCTAGGGACAGGGGAGACTGAAGCTTTCTTT,CASSPLGTGETEAFF
TRBJ2-1,TRBV5-1,-,TRBD2,TGCGCCAGCAGCATGGGACTAGCGGGGTCCTACAATGAGCAGTTCTTC,CASSMGLAGSYNEQFF
TRBJ2-3,TRBV27,-,TRBD2,TGTGCCAGCAGTCCCCGGACTAGCGGGAGCACAGATACGCAGTATTTT,CASSPRTSGSTDTQYF
TRBJ2-2,TRBV19,-,-,TGTGCCAGTAGTATAGACGGCACCGGGGAGCTGTTTTTT,CASSIDGTGELFF
TRBJ1-2,TRBV28,-,-,TGTGCCAGCAGCCAGCCAGCGGGCCGGGGTGCCTATGGCTACACCTTC,CASSQPAGRGAYGYTF
TRBJ1-5,TRBV5-1,-,TRBD1,TGCGCCAGCAGCTCGACAGGGGGCAATCAGCCCCAGCATTTT,CASSSTGGNQPQHF
TRBJ1-2,TRBV4-2,few,-,TGTGCCAGCAGCCAAGTGGTACAGGCGGTTAACTATGGCTACACCTTC,CASSQVVQAVNYGYTF
TRBJ2-1,TRBV11-2,-,-,TGTGCCAGTGGCCTCTTGTCCCACAATGAGCAGTTCTTC,CASGLLSHNEQFF
TRBJ2-7,TRBV28,-,-,TGTGCCAGCAGTGCCGGGACAACCTTCTACGAGCAGTACTTC,CASSAGTTFYEQYF
TRBJ1-3,TRBV29-1,-,TRBD1,TGCAGCGGAATACGTCGGACAGGGGCAGACCTCTTCTCTGGAAACACCATATATTTT,CSGIRRTGADLFSGNTIYF
TRBJ2-1,TRBV5-1,-,TRBD2,TGCGCCAGCAGCCCAGGACTAGAACGGGACAATGAGCAGTTCTTC,CASSPGLERDNEQFF
TRBJ1-6,TRBV6-6,-,-,TGTGCCAGCAGTTACGGGGCAGGGACTAGTTCACCCCTCCACTTT,CASSYGAGTSSPLHF
TRBJ2-7,TRBV7-6,-,-,TGTGCCAGCAGCTCCCGGGACTCGCCCTCCTACGAGCAGTACTTC,CASSSRDSPSYEQYF
TRBJ2-2,TRBV9,-,TRBD1,TGTGCCAGCAGCGCCGGACAGGCCAACGGGGAGCTGTTTTTT,CASSAGQANGELFF
TRBJ2-4,TRBV5-1,-,-,TGCGCCAGCAGCTTGGGCTCAGTGCAAAACATTCAGTACTTC,CASSLGSVQNIQYF
TRBJ2-2,TRBV5-1,-,TRBD1,TGCGCCAGCGCGCCGTGGACAGGGACAAACACCGGGGAGCTGTTTTTT,CASAPWTGTNTGELFF
TRBJ2-7,TRBV7-7,-,TRBD2,TGTGCTAGCAGCTTAAGGTTGAGCGGGAGGTACGAGCAGTACTTC,CASSLRLSGRYEQYF
TRBJ2-1,TRBV28,-,TRBD1,TGTGCCAGCAGTTCATCGGGACAGAACTACAATGAGCAGTTCTTC,CASSSSGQNYNEQFF
TRBJ2-7,TRBV7-8,once,TRBD1,TGTGCCAGCAGCCCGGACGGGACAGATCTCGACGAGCAGTACTTC,CASSPDGTDLDEQYF
TRBJ2-7,TRBV28,-,-,TGTGCCAGCAGTATGTTAATCCTAACCTACGAGCAGTACTTC,CASSMLILTYEQYF
TRBJ1-2,TRBV7-2,-,TRBD1,TGTGCCAGCAGCTCGACCGGGACAGGGGTGGGGGGCTACACCTTC,CASSSTGTGVGGYTF
TRBJ2-3,TRBV27,-,TRBD1,TGTGCCAGCAGTTTAACCTGGTCGGCAGGGGGTACAGATACGCAGTATTTT,CASSLTWSAGGTDTQYF
TRBJ2-1,TRBV18,few,TRBD1,TGTGCCAGCTCACCAGAGCGGGACAGGGGAAGTGAGCAGTTCTTC,CASSPERDRGSEQFF
TRBJ1-2,TRBV5-1,-,TRBD1,TGCGCCAGCAGCTTCGGACAGGGGGCGGATGGCTACACCTTC,CASSFGQGADGYTF
TRBJ2-5,TRBV11-2,-,-,TGTGCCAGCAGCCCGTTGAGTACGGGGTTAGAGACCCAGTACTTC,CASSPLSTGLETQYF
TRBJ2-3,TRBV19,-,-,TGTGCCAGTAGCTCACCCCTAGGTACGCAGTATTTT,CASSSPLGTQYF
TRBJ1-1,TRBV30,-,-,TGTGCCTGGGCACAGGAGCTGAACACTGAAGCTTTCTTT,CAWAQELNTEAFF
TRBJ1-1,TRBV4-1,-,TRBD1,TGCGCCAGCAGCCCCCCCGACAGGGTCACTGAAGCTTTCTTT,CASSPPDRVTEAFF
TRBJ1-5,TRBV10-3,-,-,TGTGCCATCAGTGAGGGGGAGGGCAATCAGCCCCAGCATTTT,CAISEGEGNQPQHF
TRBJ1-1,TRBV5-1,few,TRBD1,TGCGCCAGCAGCTTTCGGACAGGGACCAACACTGAAGCTTTCTTT,CASSFRTGTNTEAFF
TRBJ1-6,TRBV27,-,-,TGTGCCAGCAGTTTAAACAGGGATTCACCCCTCCACTTT,CASSLNRDSPLHF
TRBJ2-7,TRBV28,few,TRBD1,TGTGCCAGCACCGTGGACAGGGCCTACGAGCAGTACTTC,CASTVDRAYEQYF
TRBJ2-1,TRBV4-3,-,-,TGCGCCAGCAGCCTAGCCTTCGAAAGGACTAAGTTATATGAGCAGTTCTTC,CASSLAFERTKLYEQFF
TRBJ2-7,TRBV4-3,-,TRBD2,TGCGCCAGCAGCCAAGAAACTAGCGGCCTATACGAGCAGTACTTC,CASSQETSGLYEQYF
TRBJ2-2,TRBV4-1,-,TRBD2,TGCGCCAGCAGCCAAACTAGCGGGAGGGGTACCGGGGAGCTGTTTTTT,CASSQTSGRGTGELFF
TRBJ2-1,TRBV7-9,-,TRBD2,TGTGCCAGCACCCACCAGCGGGAGGCAGCTAATGAGCAGTTCTTC,CASTHQREAANEQFF
TRBJ1-1,TRBV7-2,-,-,TGTGCCAGCAGCCCTGTGACTGAAGCTTTCTTT,CASSPVTEAFF
TRBJ2-1,TRBV28,-,-,TGTGCCAGCAGTTTAGTTAGCGGCGATGAGCAGTTCTTC,CASSLVSGDEQFF
TRBJ2-1,TRBV9,-,TRBD2,TGTGCCAGCAGCGGGGGGGGAGCAGGGAATGAGCAGTTCTTC,CASSGGGAGNEQFF
TRBJ1-6,TRBV2,-,TRBD1,TGTGCCAGCTCCCGGGACAGGAATTCACCCCTCCACTTT,CASSRDRNSPLHF